This entry describes one TCR beta chain. This specimen belongs to a study of cytomegalovirus exposure and HLA in healthy donors. This CDR3 spans 13 amino acids. Trimming removed 4 bases from V and 4 bases from J; junction bases left unmatched: 4. Per germline, CDR1 SGHNT and CDR2 YYREEE (reference sequence). The PCR made use of 60 Vbeta and 13 Jbeta primers. The method was immunoSEQ multiplex PCR; TCRdb's version includes in-frame clones alone and lacks a portion of them. The sample gives approximately 220,000 clones, over 75% of which show up once; around 2% is in the top ten. Material: PBMCs. The J gene is TRBJ1-2, the V gene TRBV5-4; 7 bases align to TRBD1. The receptor's source is a man younger than 30 in good health and CMV-seronegative. CDR3 nucleotides: TGTGCCAGCAGCCCGACAGGGTTCTATGGCTACACCTTC. Its protein product is CASSPTGFYGYTF.